The 2 T cell receptor beta chains in this list originate from one sample, sequenced in a study of blood T cell repertoires in COVID-19. The repertoire was sequenced with immunoSEQ multiplex PCR; TCRdb's copy has only in-frame clones and lacks some. Found here are 150,000 or so clones, roughly 80% of them singletons; the top ten hold around 8.4%. The sequencing input was PBMCs or T cells enriched from blood (not recorded which). These receptors were taken from a man aged 45-65 years who had recovered from COVID-19.

Here the CDR3 reads CASSDRAEQYF. CDR3 coding DNA: TGTGCCAGCAGCGACAGGGCGGAGCAGTACTTC. J is TRBJ2-7 and V is TRBV6-2 or TRBV6-3; 7 nucleotides match TRBD1. Germline V gene lookup returns CDR1 MNHEY and CDR2 SVGEGT. The junction had 3 bases not matched to a gene; V was cut back by 6 bases and J by 7 bases. This CDR3 is built from 11 residues.

V usage is TRBV28 and J usage is TRBJ1-2; 7 bases map to TRBD1. The V segment lost 0 bases and the J segment 10 bases; nucleotides outside the gene matches: 17. The CDR3 has 17 amino acids. Germline V gene sequence: CDR1 MDHEN, CDR2 SYDVKM. CDR3 sequence (DNA): TGTGCCAGCAGTTTATGGGACGCAGCGAAGACAGGGCCAGACTACACCTTC. Amino acids: CASSLWDAAKTGPDYTF.